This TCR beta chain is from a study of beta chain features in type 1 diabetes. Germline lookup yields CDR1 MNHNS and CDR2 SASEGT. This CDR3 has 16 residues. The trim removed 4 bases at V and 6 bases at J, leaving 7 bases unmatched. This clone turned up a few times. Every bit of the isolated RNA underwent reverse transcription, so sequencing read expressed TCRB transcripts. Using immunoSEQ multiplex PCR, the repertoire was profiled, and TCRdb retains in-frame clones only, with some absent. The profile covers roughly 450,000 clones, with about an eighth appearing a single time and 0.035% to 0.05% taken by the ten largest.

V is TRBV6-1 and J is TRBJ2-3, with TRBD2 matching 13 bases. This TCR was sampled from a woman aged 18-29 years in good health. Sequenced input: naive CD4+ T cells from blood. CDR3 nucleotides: TGTGCCAGCAGTGCAGGGAGGACTAGCGGGGGCGATACGCAGTATTTT. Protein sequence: CASSAGRTSGGDTQYF.